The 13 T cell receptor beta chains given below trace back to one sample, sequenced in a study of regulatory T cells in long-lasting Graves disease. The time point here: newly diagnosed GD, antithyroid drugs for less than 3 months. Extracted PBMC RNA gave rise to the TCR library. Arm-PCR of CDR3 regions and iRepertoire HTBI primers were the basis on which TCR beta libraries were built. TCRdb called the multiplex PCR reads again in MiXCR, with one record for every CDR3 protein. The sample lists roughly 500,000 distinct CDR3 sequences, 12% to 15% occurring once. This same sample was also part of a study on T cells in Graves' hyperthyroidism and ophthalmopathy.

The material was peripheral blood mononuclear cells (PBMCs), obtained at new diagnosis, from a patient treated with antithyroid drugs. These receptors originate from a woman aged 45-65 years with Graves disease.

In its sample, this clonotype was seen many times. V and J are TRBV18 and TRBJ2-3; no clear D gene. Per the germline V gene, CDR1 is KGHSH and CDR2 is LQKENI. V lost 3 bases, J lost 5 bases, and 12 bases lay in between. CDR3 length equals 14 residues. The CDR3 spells CASSPGVVEDTQYF. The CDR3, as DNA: TGTGCCAGCTCACCTGGAGTAGTTGAAGATACGCAGTATTTT.

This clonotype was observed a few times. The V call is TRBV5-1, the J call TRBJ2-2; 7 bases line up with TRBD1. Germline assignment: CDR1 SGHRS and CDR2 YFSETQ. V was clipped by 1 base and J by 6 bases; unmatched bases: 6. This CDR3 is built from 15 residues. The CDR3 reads CASSLQTGFPGELFF. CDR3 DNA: TGCGCCAGCAGCTTGCAGACAGGGTTTCCCGGGGAGCTGTTTTTT.

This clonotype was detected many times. The CDR3: CASSTQENQPQHF. The CDR3 DNA reads TGTGCCAGCAGCACACAGGAGAATCAGCCCCAGCATTTT. The J gene is TRBJ1-5, the V gene TRBV7-3; possibly TRBD1 for D (5 bases). The V end lost 5 bases, the J end lost 4 bases, and 9 bases lay between the germline ends. CDR3 length: 13 residues. Germline CDR1 SGHTA, CDR2 FQGTGA.

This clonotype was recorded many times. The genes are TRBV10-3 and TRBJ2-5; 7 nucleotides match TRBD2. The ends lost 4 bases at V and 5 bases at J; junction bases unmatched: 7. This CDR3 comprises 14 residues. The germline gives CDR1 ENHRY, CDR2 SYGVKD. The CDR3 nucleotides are TGTGCCATCAGTGGCGGGCGGGAGCACGAGACCCAGTACTTC. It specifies CAISGGREHETQYF.

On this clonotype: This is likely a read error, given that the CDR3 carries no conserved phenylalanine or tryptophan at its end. CDR3 coding DNA: TGTGCCAGCTCAGGGGACAGGTCAACAGTCGAGACCCAGTACTCC. It translates to CASSGDRSTVETQYS. V usage is TRBV18 and J usage is TRBJ2-5, with 8 bases lining up with TRBD1. V lost 5 bases to trimming and J lost 5 bases; unmatched junction nucleotides: 10. The CDR3 length is 15 residues. In germline, CDR1 is KGHSH, CDR2 LQKENI.

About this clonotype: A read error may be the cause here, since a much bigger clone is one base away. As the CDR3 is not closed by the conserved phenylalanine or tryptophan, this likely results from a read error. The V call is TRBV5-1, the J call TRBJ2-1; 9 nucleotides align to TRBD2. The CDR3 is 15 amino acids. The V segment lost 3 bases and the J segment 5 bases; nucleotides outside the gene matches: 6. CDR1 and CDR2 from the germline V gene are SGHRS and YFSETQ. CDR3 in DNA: TGCGCCAGCAGCTCTCGACTAGCGGATAACAATGAGCAGTTCTGC. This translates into CASSSRLADNNEQFC.

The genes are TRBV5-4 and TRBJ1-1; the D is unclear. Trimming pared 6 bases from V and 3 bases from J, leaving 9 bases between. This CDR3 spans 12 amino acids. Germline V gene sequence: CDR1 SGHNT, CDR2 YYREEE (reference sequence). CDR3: CASKAPDTEAFF. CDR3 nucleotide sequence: TGTGCCAGCAAAGCTCCGGACACTGAAGCTTTCTTT.

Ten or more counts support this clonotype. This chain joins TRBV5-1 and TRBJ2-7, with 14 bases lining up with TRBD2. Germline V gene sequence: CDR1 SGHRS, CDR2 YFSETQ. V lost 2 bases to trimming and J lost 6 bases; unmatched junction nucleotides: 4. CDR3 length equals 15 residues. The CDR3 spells CASSFGTSGSSEQYF. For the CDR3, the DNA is TGCGCCAGCAGCTTCGGGACTAGCGGGAGTTCCGAGCAGTACTTC.

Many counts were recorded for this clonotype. In nucleotides, the CDR3 is TGTGCCAGCAGGAGACCTAGCGGACAAGAGACCCAGTACTTC. It is translated as CASRRPSGQETQYF. This chain links TRBV2 with TRBJ2-5, with 7 positions matching TRBD2. This CDR3 region has 14 residues. Germline V gene data show CDR1 as SNHLY and CDR2 as FYNNEI. The junction had 6 bases not matched to a gene; V was cut back by 6 bases and J by 2 bases.

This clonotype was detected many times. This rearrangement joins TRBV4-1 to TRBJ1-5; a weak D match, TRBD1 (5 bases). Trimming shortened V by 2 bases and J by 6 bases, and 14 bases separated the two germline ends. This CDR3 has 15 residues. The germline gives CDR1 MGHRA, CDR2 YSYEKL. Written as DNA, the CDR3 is TGCGCCAGCAGCCAAACCTCTCAGGGTATTCAGCCCCAGCATTTT. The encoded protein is CASSQTSQGIQPQHF.

The CDR3 is CASSLDLGSPPDTQYF. The CDR3 DNA sequence: TGCGCCAGCAGCTTGGATCTCGGGAGTCCACCTGATACGCAGTATTTT. The chain links TRBV5-1 to TRBJ2-3; possibly TRBD2 for D (6 bases). The CDR3 totals 16 residues. Trimming removed 0 bases from V and 6 bases from J, with 17 bases in between. Germline-derived CDR1 and CDR2 are SGHRS and YFSETQ.

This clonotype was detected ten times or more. The CDR3 here is CASSSRTGPYEQYF. CDR3 nucleotide sequence: TGTGCCAGCAGCTCCAGGACTGGGCCCTACGAGCAGTACTTC. The chain uses TRBV7-2 and TRBJ2-7; D possibly corresponds to TRBD2 (5 bases). V was clipped by 4 bases and J by 2 bases, with 12 bases between them. The CDR3 runs 14 residues. The germline V gene encodes CDR1 SGHTA and CDR2 FQGNSA.

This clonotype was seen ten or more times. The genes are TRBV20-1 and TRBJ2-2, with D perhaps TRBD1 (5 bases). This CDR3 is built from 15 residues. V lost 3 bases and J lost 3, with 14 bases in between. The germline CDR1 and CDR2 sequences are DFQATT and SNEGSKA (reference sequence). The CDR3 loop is CSASSLTADTGELFF. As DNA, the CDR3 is TGCAGTGCTAGTAGTTTGACAGCAGACACCGGGGAGCTGTTTTTT.